This entry is about one T cell receptor beta chain. The antigen remains undetermined. Both 60 Vbeta primers and 13 Jbeta primers went into the PCR. Sequencing used immunoSEQ multiplex PCR; TCRdb keeps in-frame clones, though not all of them. The sample carries around 120,000 clones, 81% recorded once. Trimming pared 5 bases from V and 3 bases from J, leaving 10 bases between. CDR1 and CDR2 from the germline V gene are MDHEN and SYDVKM. The CDR3 runs 13 residues. The source of the sample is a study of cytomegalovirus exposure and HLA in healthy donors. General study results and limits: Researchers reportedly found TCR beta sequences accurately predicted most subjects' HLA-A and HLA-B alleles. Diagnosis of cytomegalovirus status made by the classifier reportedly showed high specificity and sensitivity.

The clonotype comes from a woman aged 25-40 years in good health and CMV-seronegative. The J gene is TRBJ2-5, the V gene TRBV28; the D gene is possibly TRBD1 (7 bases). The specimen was PBMCs. Written as DNA, the CDR3 is TGTGCCAGCAGTGGGGGGACAGAAGAGACCCAGTACTTC. It codes for CASSGGTEETQYF. Complete variable domain (other parts from reference TRBV28 and TRBJ2-5): DVKVTQSSRYLVKRTGEKVFLECVQDMDHENMFWYRQDPGLGLRLIYFSYDVKMKEKGDIPEGYSVSREKKERFSLILESASTNQTSMYLCASSGGTEETQYFGPGTRLLVL.